These 8 T cell receptor beta chains originate from one sample sequenced in a study of lymphopenia after photon versus proton radiotherapy. Assay used: immunoSEQ multiplex PCR; TCRdb lists only in-frame clones, some missing. The table records 45,000 to 65,000 clones, around 88% of them present only once. Sample: peripheral blood, taken from a patient treated with photon-based radiotherapy. These receptors all come from a man aged 45 to 65 with gastric cancer.

This clone was counted only a few times. This chain links TRBV28 with TRBJ2-7; possibly TRBD2 for D (6 bases). From germline, CDR1 is MDHEN and CDR2 SYDVKM. Trimming left V 8 bases short and J 5 bases short, with 19 bases between. This CDR3 contains 14 residues. The CDR3 nucleotides read TGTGCCAGCGGGGGACCGGGACTTCAGAACGAGCAGTACTTC. It encodes CASGGPGLQNEQYF.

CDR3 nucleotide sequence: TGTGCCAGCAGACGGGGGATCTCTGGAAACACCATATATTTT. It is translated as CASRRGISGNTIYF. This chain uses TRBV28 with TRBJ1-3; possible D gene TRBD1, 5 bases. Germline V gives CDR1 MDHEN, CDR2 SYDVKM. CDR3 length equals 14 residues. V lost 6 bases and J 0 bases, leaving 9 bases between the germline ends.

With respect to this clone: At one end, the junction sequence differs from germline, possibly due to a read error. J is TRBJ1-1 and V is TRBV18, with unresolved D. The CDR3 contains 13 residues. CDR1 and CDR2 (germline): KGHSH, LQKENI. CDR3 sequence reads: CASSLAPNAEAFF. The CDR3 DNA sequence: TGTGCCAGCTCACTTGCGCCGAACGCTGAAGCTTTCTTT. The entire variable domain, with the rest obtained from reference TRBV18 and TRBJ1-1, is as follows: NAGVMQNPRHLVRRRGQEARLRCSPMKGHSHVYWYRQLPEEGLKFMVYLQKENIIDESGMPKERFSAEFPKEGPSILRIQQVVRGDSAAYFCASSLAPNAEAFFGQGTRLTVV.

This clone has just a few counts. V gene TRBV29-1 combines with J gene TRBJ2-1; 11 positions match TRBD2. The CDR3 sequence is 15 residues long. Germline loops: CDR1 SQVTM, CDR2 ANQGSEA. V lost 6 bases to trimming and J lost 9 bases; unmatched junction nucleotides: 13. The CDR3 nucleotides are TGCAGCGTGAATGGTGGACTAGCGGGTGGAGGTGAGCAGTTCTTC. Amino acid sequence: CSVNGGLAGGGEQFF.

The chain is built from TRBV7-9 and TRBJ2-3; no firm D call. Germline V lookup: CDR1 SEHNR, CDR2 FQNEAQ (reference sequence). V shed 1 base and J shed 3 bases, with 5 bases lying between them. CDR3 length: 13 amino acids. CDR3 in amino acids: CASSLVSTDTQYF. The CDR3 DNA is TGTGCCAGCAGCTTAGTATCTACAGATACGCAGTATTTT.

The chain links TRBV5-1 to TRBJ2-5, with 14 positions matching TRBD2. In germline, CDR1 is SGHRS, CDR2 YFSETQ. V gave up 2 bases and J gave up 5 bases; unmatched junction bases: 8. The CDR3 loop spans 17 amino acids. The CDR3 DNA reads as TGCGCCAGCAGCTTTGGCCCGGGACTAGCGGGAGTGGAGACCCAGTACTTC. It encodes CASSFGPGLAGVETQYF.

This CDR3 is CSVGQGKNIQYF. CDR3 bases: TGCAGCGTGGGACAGGGGAAAAACATTCAGTACTTC. The chain carries TRBV29-1 and TRBJ2-4, with 10 bases matching TRBD1. The germline CDR1 and CDR2 sequences are SQVTM and ANQGSEA. The CDR3 has 12 amino acids. J was trimmed by 4 bases and V by 6 bases; bases with no gene match: 0.

This sequence joins TRBV7-2 and TRBJ1-2, with D unresolved. This CDR3 region has 13 residues. V lost 5 bases and J 0 bases, leaving 7 bases between the germline ends. The germline V gene has CDR1 SGHTA and CDR2 FQGNSA. CDR3 sequence: CASSPTTNYGYTF. The CDR3 nucleotides are TGTGCCAGCAGCCCGACAACTAACTATGGCTACACCTTC.